The rows below give T cell receptor beta chains drawn from one sample of a study of OX40 agonist ivuxolimab in advanced cancers. Profiled with immunoSEQ multiplex PCR; TCRdb holds only in-frame clones, not every one. The profile shows about 71,000 clones, around 94% of them singletons. The sample consisted of CD4+ or CD8+ T cells sorted from blood, taken in a trial of the OX40 agonist ivuxolimab. These receptors all stem from an adult with an advanced solid tumor such as melanoma, head and neck, liver or kidney cancer. CDR3s include the opening cysteine and the closing phenylalanine or tryptophan. Fields, in order: V gene, J gene, D gene, clone size, CDR3 DNA, CDR3 protein. The D gene is left open where the match is weak. Expanded clones are given a class, and other clones once, few, many or no size at all.

TRBV11-2	TRBJ2-5	TRBD2	-	TGTGCCAGCAGCGCTAGCGGGACATCCGGTGAGACCCAGTACTTC	CASSASGTSGETQYF
TRBV4-3	TRBJ2-7	TRBD1	-	TGCGCCAGCAGCCCCGGGACAGGGGGCTACGAGCAGTACTTC	CASSPGTGGYEQYF
TRBV7-2	TRBJ2-3	-	once	TGTGCCAGCAGCGGAACCGGGACTAGCACAGATACGCAGTATTTT	CASSGTGTSTDTQYF
TRBV19	TRBJ2-5	TRBD2	-	TGTGCCAGTAGCCCAGCAGCGGGAGGGTTACAAGAGACCCAGTACTTC	CASSPAAGGLQETQYF
TRBV19	TRBJ1-2	-	-	TGTGCCAGTAGTACAGGCCCCGCCGATGGCTACACCTTC	CASSTGPADGYTF
TRBV19	TRBJ1-2	-	-	TGTGCCAGTAGTATCGCCCCTTCGGTTGGCTACACCTTC	CASSIAPSVGYTF
TRBV20-1	TRBJ2-1	-	few	TGCAGTGCTAGGATGGGGTATGAGCAGTTCTTC	CSARMGYEQFF
TRBV7-6	TRBJ2-7	TRBD1	-	TGTGCCAGCAGCCATAGACAGGGAGACTACTACGAGCAGTACTTC	CASSHRQGDYYEQYF
TRBV4-1	TRBJ2-7	-	-	TGCGCCAGCAGCCAAGTACAGCCAGGCTACGAGCAGTACTTC	CASSQVQPGYEQYF
TRBV19	TRBJ2-7	TRBD2	-	TGTGCCAGTAGTATCACTGGGGGGGGCGAGCAGTACTTC	CASSITGGGEQYF
TRBV19	TRBJ2-3	-	few	TGTGCCAGTTCTTTGGGAGATACGCAGTATTTT	CASSLGDTQYF
TRBV10-1	TRBJ2-1	TRBD1	-	TGCGCCAGCAGTGAGTTCCGGGACAGCTACAATGAGCAGTTCTTC	CASSEFRDSYNEQFF
TRBV6-5	TRBJ1-6	-	few	TGTGCCAGCAGTTACCGGGCAGGGTCCAATAATTCACCCCTCCACTTT	CASSYRAGSNNSPLHF
TRBV18	TRBJ1-3	TRBD1	-	TGTGCCAGCTCACCAGGCAGGGGGATTTCTTCTGGAAACACCATATATTTT	CASSPGRGISSGNTIYF
TRBV6-1	TRBJ1-2	-	-	TGTGCCAGCAGGGCTTTGAGGGGTTACTATGGCTACACCTTC	CASRALRGYYGYTF
TRBV28	TRBJ1-1	-	-	TGTGCCAGCAGTCCAACCAGTGGGATGAACACTGAAGCTTTCTTT	CASSPTSGMNTEAFF
TRBV5-5	TRBJ1-4	-	-	TGTGCCAGCAGTCCGCGGGAGGGTCGGGTACAAAAACTGTTTTTT	CASSPREGRVQKLFF
TRBV6-1	TRBJ2-7	TRBD1	-	TGTGCCAGCAGTGACCCGGGGACAGCCTACGAGCAGTACTTC	CASSDPGTAYEQYF
TRBV10-3	TRBJ2-7	-	-	TGTGCCATCAGTGGCGAGACAGCCTCTGGCGAGCAGTACTTC	CAISGETASGEQYF
TRBV7-8	TRBJ1-2	-	-	TGTGCCAGCAGCTTAGTTATCGGCGGCTCCTATGGCTACACCTTC	CASSLVIGGSYGYTF
TRBV9	TRBJ2-2	TRBD2	-	TGTGCCAGCAGCGTAGAGGGCGGGAGCCCGAACACCGGGGAGCTGTTTTTT	CASSVEGGSPNTGELFF
TRBV7-8	TRBJ2-4	TRBD1	-	TGTGCCAGCAGCTTAGGGACAGGGGAAAACATTCAGTACTTC	CASSLGTGENIQYF
TRBV27	TRBJ2-1	TRBD1	-	TGTGCCAGCAGTTCAGGACAGGGAGGTGAGCAGTTCTTC	CASSSGQGGEQFF
TRBV11-2	TRBJ2-7	TRBD1	once	TGTGCCAGCGTACCGGAGCAGGGGGCCCACTACGAGCAGTACTTC	CASVPEQGAHYEQYF
TRBV13	TRBJ2-3	-	-	TGTGCCAGCAGCTTAGGAGAAGACAGCACAGATACGCAGTATTTT	CASSLGEDSTDTQYF
TRBV5-4	TRBJ1-5	-	-	TGTGCCAGCAGCATGGGGGGAAGCAATCAGCCCCAGCATTTT	CASSMGGSNQPQHF
TRBV2	TRBJ2-6	-	-	TGTGCCAGCAGTGTGGGCAGTATCTCTGGGGCCAACGTCCTGACTTTC	CASSVGSISGANVLTF
TRBV6-5	TRBJ1-2	TRBD1	-	TGTGCCAGCAGTTACGGGCGTCAGGGGGCGCGAGGCTACACCTTC	CASSYGRQGARGYTF
TRBV27	TRBJ1-1	-	-	TGTGCCAGCAGTTCCCTCAGGGCAGGCGAAGCTTTCTTT	CASSSLRAGEAFF
TRBV5-1	TRBJ2-7	TRBD2	-	TGCGCCAGCTACCCCGGGACTAGCGTCTACGAGCAGTACTTC	CASYPGTSVYEQYF
TRBV11-2	TRBJ2-7	-	-	TGTGCCAGCAGCTATTCGGACATTTCCTACGAGCAGTACTTC	CASSYSDISYEQYF
TRBV5-8	TRBJ1-1	-	-	TGTGCCAGCAGCTCGGGGGGTCGGAACACTGAAGCTTTCTTT	CASSSGGRNTEAFF
TRBV6-5	TRBJ2-7	-	-	TGTGCCAGCAGTTACTCGGGGGCCTACGAGCAGTACTTC	CASSYSGAYEQYF
TRBV7-6	TRBJ2-7	-	-	TGTGCCAGCAGCTTATCCGGGGGGCAATCCTACGAGCAGTACTTC	CASSLSGGQSYEQYF
TRBV2	TRBJ1-1	TRBD1	-	TGTGCCAGCAGTGGAGGCCCGGGACAGCTGAACACTGAAGCTTTCTTT	CASSGGPGQLNTEAFF
TRBV27	TRBJ2-7	-	-	TGTGCCAGCAGTTTAGCCCCAAGCACCGGCGAGCAGTACTTC	CASSLAPSTGEQYF
TRBV5-8	TRBJ2-7	-	-	TGTGCCAGCAGCTTGGTGGCCTACGAGCAGTACTTC	CASSLVAYEQYF
TRBV4-3	TRBJ1-5	TRBD1	-	TGCGCCAGCAGCCAAGATCGGTCAGGGGGAGCTCAGCCCCAGCATTTT	CASSQDRSGGAQPQHF
TRBV5-6	TRBJ1-1	-	-	TGTGCCAGCAGCTTGTTGGTCGACACTGAAGCTTTCTTT	CASSLLVDTEAFF
TRBV27	TRBJ2-1	TRBD1	-	TGTGCCAGCAGTTTTTACCGGACAGGGGGGGGCAATGAGCAGTTCTTC	CASSFYRTGGGNEQFF
TRBV5-6	TRBJ2-3	TRBD2	-	TGTGCCAGCAGCTTAGGACTAGCGGGACGCGTTGATACGCAGTATTTT	CASSLGLAGRVDTQYF
TRBV19	TRBJ2-5	-	-	TGTGCCAGTAGTATGGGGTTTGGCAGGGACGATATCGAGACCCAGTACTTC	CASSMGFGRDDIETQYF
TRBV5-1	TRBJ2-4	-	-	TGCGCCAGCAGCTTCGCAGGACCATTAGCCAAAAACATTCAGTACTTC	CASSFAGPLAKNIQYF
TRBV4-3	TRBJ2-1	TRBD2	-	TGCGCCAGCAGCCAAGAGCCAGCGGGGGGCCCCTCCTCCTACAATGAGCAGTTCTTC	CASSQEPAGGPSSYNEQFF
TRBV6-1	TRBJ1-1	-	-	TGTGCCACCTCAGAGTGGGGGACTGAAGCTTTCTTT	CATSEWGTEAFF
TRBV4-1	TRBJ2-7	-	-	TGCGCCAGCAGCCACCCGGGGGAAGCTTACGAGCAGTACTTC	CASSHPGEAYEQYF
TRBV4-3	TRBJ2-7	-	-	TGCGCCAGCAGCCAAGACAGGTATTACGAGCAGTACTTC	CASSQDRYYEQYF
TRBV4-3	TRBJ2-7	-	once	TGCGCCAGCAGCCAATTTACAGGGCCCTACGAGCAGTACTTC	CASSQFTGPYEQYF
TRBV19	TRBJ1-2	-	-	TGTGCCAGTATTCACCGGGACACTGAGGTTGATGGCTACACCTTC	CASIHRDTEVDGYTF
TRBV28	TRBJ1-5	-	-	TGTGCCAGCAGTTTATTGGGGGGCGGTCAGCCCCAGCATTTT	CASSLLGGGQPQHF
TRBV9	TRBJ2-1	-	medium-sized	TGTGCCAGCAAAGTGAGACTAGGTGTGGGGAATGAGCAGTTCTTC	CASKVRLGVGNEQFF
TRBV4-3	TRBJ2-7	TRBD1	once	TGCGCCAGCAGCCAGGGACAGATCTACGAGCAGTACTTC	CASSQGQIYEQYF